This entry lists 31 T cell receptor beta chains sequenced from one sample in a study of shared clonotypes between healthy human individuals. Profiling relied on immunoSEQ multiplex PCR, and the TCRdb table lists in-frame clones only, not all of them. The sample lists around 940,000 clones, approximately 80% seen once, with around 1.4% in the top ten. The sequenced sample consisted of memory CD4+ T cells sorted from blood. As for subset: CD45RA-negative fraction. The origin of the receptors is a man between 18 and 35 years old in good health.

The chain carries TRBV19 and TRBJ1-4, with D perhaps TRBD1 (5 bases). Between the trimmed V and J ends, which lost 7 bases and 3 bases, there was a span of 12 bases. The V gene's germline CDR1 is LNHDA and CDR2 SQIVND (reference sequence). CDR3 size: 14 residues. CDR3 residues: CASTDGDSNEKLFF. As DNA, the CDR3 is TGTGCCAGTACCGATGGGGACTCTAATGAAAAACTGTTTTTT.

The chain links TRBV7-2 to TRBJ1-2; D is unresolved. Germline loops: CDR1 SGHTA, CDR2 FQGNSA. The CDR3 sequence is 13 residues long. Deletions cut 4 bases from V and 5 bases from J, with 11 bases between. The CDR3 coding sequence is TGTGCCAGCAGCTACGACCGGATTTATGGCTACACCTTC. This encodes CASSYDRIYGYTF. The variable domain in full, with the rest retrieved from reference TRBV7-2 and TRBJ1-2, is GAGVSQSPSNKVTEKGKDVELRCDPISGHTALYWYRQSLGQGLEFLIYFQGNSAPDKSGLPSDRFSAERTGGSVSTLTIQRTQQEDSAVYLCASSYDRIYGYTFGSGTRLTVV.

The J gene is TRBJ1-2, the V gene TRBV2; D ambiguous. Trimming shortened V by 4 bases and J by 2 bases, and 11 bases separated the two germline ends. CDR1 SNHLY and CDR2 FYNNEI come from the germline V gene. The CDR3 length is 14 residues. The CDR3 sequence is CASSVRETNYGYTF. CDR3 bases: TGTGCCAGCAGTGTCCGGGAGACCAACTATGGCTACACCTTC.

As concerns this clone: Other DNA sequences in the sample encode the same CDR3. V is TRBV2 and J is TRBJ2-3; D remains unclear. Germline CDR1 is SNHLY and CDR2 is FYNNEI. Trimming removed 9 bases from V and 5 bases from J, with 12 bases in between. This CDR3 has 12 residues. For the CDR3, the DNA is TGTGCCAGTCGCTTAGCCGGAGATACGCAGTATTTT. Its protein product is CASRLAGDTQYF.

This clone was seen only once. V gene TRBV27 combines with J gene TRBJ1-2; 7 nucleotides align to TRBD1. The germline CDR1 and CDR2 sequences are MNHEY and SMNVEV (reference sequence). The CDR3 spans 15 residues. J was trimmed by 6 bases and V by 6 bases; bases with no gene match: 13. The chain's CDR3 is CASSHADRDKHGYTF. The CDR3 DNA reads TGTGCCAGCAGCCACGCCGACAGGGATAAGCATGGCTACACCTTC.

The chain uses TRBV9 and TRBJ1-4; 7 bases match TRBD1. CDR3 size: 14 residues. With 4 bases clipped from V and 5 bases from J, the junction kept 5 bases outside the gene matches. Germline assignment: CDR1 SGDLS and CDR2 YYNGEE. CDR3 bases: TGTGCCAGCAGCACAGGGGAGAGGAATGAAAAACTGTTTTTT. Protein sequence: CASSTGERNEKLFF.

The count of this clone is one. The CDR3 here is CASSLGAGQPQHF. The CDR3 DNA reads as TGTGCCAGCAGCTTGGGGGCCGGTCAGCCCCAGCATTTT. V gene TRBV7-6 combines with J gene TRBJ1-5; possible D gene TRBD1, 6 bases. The germline V gene encodes CDR1 SGHVS and CDR2 FNYEAQ. Trimming removed 3 bases from V and 6 bases from J, with 9 bases in between. The CDR3 extends over 13 amino acids.

This chain links TRBV5-4 with TRBJ1-1; D uncertain. This CDR3 contains 14 residues. Per the germline V gene, CDR1 is SGHNT and CDR2 is YYREEE (reference sequence). The ends were cut back, 0 bases at V and 3 bases at J, with 9 bases in the middle. The CDR3 is CASSLGGRDTEAFF. CDR3 nucleotide sequence: TGTGCCAGCAGCTTGGGGGGTCGGGACACTGAAGCTTTCTTT.

This chain uses TRBV4-3 with TRBJ2-7, with D possibly TRBD1 on 6 matching bases. Germline V lookup: CDR1 LGHNA, CDR2 YSLEER. The ends were cut back, 4 bases at V and 1 base at J, with 11 bases in the middle. CDR3 length: 14 amino acids. CDR3 loop: CASSPADSSYEQYF. CDR3 sequence (DNA): TGCGCCAGCAGCCCAGCGGACAGTTCCTACGAGCAGTACTTC.

The genes are TRBV27 and TRBJ2-7, with D perhaps TRBD2 (5 bases). Trimming left V 9 bases short and J 0 bases short, with 9 bases between. Germline values: CDR1 MNHEY, CDR2 SMNVEV (reference sequence). The CDR3 runs 12 residues. The CDR3 DNA sequence: TGTGCCAGTCGGACTGGCTCCTACGAGCAGTACTTC. It specifies CASRTGSYEQYF.

This clone has only one observation. The rearrangement links TRBV28 to TRBJ1-2; D might be TRBD1 (6 bases). CDR3 length equals 14 residues. The V and J ends lost 7 bases and 4 bases respectively, with 16 bases between them. Germline V gene data show CDR1 as MDHEN and CDR2 as SYDVKM. The CDR3 DNA reads TGTGCCAGCACACCCGGGACACACTCCTATGGCTACACCTTC. It encodes CASTPGTHSYGYTF.

J is TRBJ1-5 and V is TRBV2; D unresolved. V was shortened by 0 bases and J by 6 bases, with 9 bases between the two germline ends. Germline V lookup: CDR1 SNHLY, CDR2 FYNNEI. This CDR3 region has 14 residues. CDR3 in DNA: TGTGCCAGCAGTGAAGCCGGGCTGGGTCAGCCCCAGCATTTT. Residues: CASSEAGLGQPQHF.

CDR3 loop: CASSEMVIGGQPQHF. CDR3 bases: TGTGCCAGCAGTGAAATGGTTATTGGAGGTCAGCCCCAGCATTTT. The chain carries TRBV6-1 and TRBJ1-5; D call uncertain. V lost 2 bases to trimming and J lost 6 bases, with 14 bases between them. Looked up from germline, CDR1 is MNHNS and CDR2 is SASEGT. The CDR3 contains 15 residues.

This rearrangement joins TRBV19 to TRBJ1-4, with D perhaps matching TRBD1 (5 bases). Germline values: CDR1 LNHDA, CDR2 SQIVND (reference sequence). This CDR3 is 14 amino acids long. The V end was cut by 3 bases, the J end by 3 bases, with 8 bases between. In nucleotides, the CDR3 is TGTGCCAGTAGTATCAGGGTGGCTAATGAAAAACTGTTTTTT. Amino acid sequence: CASSIRVANEKLFF.

The genes are TRBV9 and TRBJ2-2; 13 bases fit TRBD2. The CDR3 is 17 residues long. The germline V gene encodes CDR1 SGDLS and CDR2 YYNGEE. The junction had 7 bases not matched to a gene; V was cut back by 4 bases and J by 4 bases. In DNA form, the CDR3 reads TGTGCCAGCAGCACTCGGACTAGCGGGGGAATCACCGGGGAGCTGTTTTTT. This encodes CASSTRTSGGITGELFF.

The J gene is TRBJ2-6, the V gene TRBV7-6, with 10 nucleotides matching TRBD1. V gave up 2 bases and J gave up 0 bases; unmatched junction bases: 10. Germline values: CDR1 SGHVS, CDR2 FNYEAQ. The CDR3 sequence is 20 residues long. CDR3 in DNA: TGTGCCAGCAGCTTAAGGCCTCCGGGACAGGGGAACTCTGGGGCCAACGTCCTGACTTTC. Translated: CASSLRPPGQGNSGANVLTF.

This chain links TRBV29-1 with TRBJ2-3, with D uncertain. The V gene's germline CDR1 is SQVTM and CDR2 ANQGSEA. V was clipped by 3 bases and J by 0 bases, with 19 bases between them. CDR3 length: 17 residues. The CDR3 DNA reads TGCAGCGTTGATTCTATCGGAGCAACATACAGCACAGATACGCAGTATTTT. Translation: CSVDSIGATYSTDTQYF.

The chain links TRBV30 to TRBJ2-2; TRBD2 agrees at 10 bases. Per germline, CDR1 GTSNPN and CDR2 SVGIG (reference sequence). There are 17 residues in the CDR3. V was clipped by 0 bases and J by 0 bases; unmatched bases: 4. CDR3: CAWSVRSGRTNTGELFF. CDR3 coding DNA: TGTGCCTGGAGTGTACGTAGCGGGAGGACGAACACCGGGGAGCTGTTTTTT. Full variable domain (missing parts from reference TRBV30 and TRBJ2-2): SQTIHQWPATLVQPVGSPLSLECTVEGTSNPNLYWYRQAAGRGLQLLFYSVGIGQISSEVPQNLSASRPQDRQFILSSKKLLLSDSGFYLCAWSVRSGRTNTGELFFGEGSRLTVL.

This chain joins TRBV30 and TRBJ2-3, with D maybe TRBD1 (6 bases). This CDR3 has 15 residues. Looked up from germline, CDR1 is GTSNPN and CDR2 is SVGIG (reference sequence). V was trimmed by 6 bases and J by 1 base, leaving 17 bases between them. The CDR3 DNA reads as TGTGCCTGTAATCAGGGGAATTGGGGCACAGATACGCAGTATTTT. Translation gives CACNQGNWGTDTQYF.

The chain uses TRBV13 and TRBJ1-1, with 10 bases fitting TRBD1. From germline, CDR1 is PRHDT and CDR2 FYEKMQ (reference sequence). Germline trimming cut 0 bases from V and 5 bases from J; bases unmatched to any gene: 9. The CDR3 is 17 residues long. The CDR3 bases are TGTGCCAGCAGCTTAGGCCTTAAGGGACAGGGGAGGACTGAAGCTTTCTTT. It is translated as CASSLGLKGQGRTEAFF.

Regarding this clone: Other DNA sequences in this specimen translate into the identical CDR3. The chain combines TRBV6-5 with TRBJ1-1; 7 nucleotides line up with TRBD1. Unmatched junction bases numbered 5, after V lost 4 bases and J lost 6 bases. This CDR3 comprises 13 residues. The germline V gene encodes CDR1 MNHEY and CDR2 SVGAGI. This chain's CDR3 is CASSSPDRAEAFF. The CDR3 DNA follows: TGTGCCAGCAGTTCTCCAGACAGGGCTGAAGCTTTCTTT.

CDR3 residues: CASSLDASSGNTIYF. The CDR3 DNA sequence: TGCGCCAGCAGCTTGGACGCTAGCTCTGGAAACACCATATATTTT. This chain links TRBV5-1 with TRBJ1-3; D not resolved. From germline, CDR1 is SGHRS and CDR2 YFSETQ. Deletions cut 0 bases from V and 0 bases from J, with 7 bases between. The CDR3 is 15 residues long.

The chain is built from TRBV6-1 and TRBJ2-7; D call uncertain. Per germline, CDR1 MNHNS and CDR2 SASEGT. V gave up 8 bases and J gave up 3 bases, with 8 bases separating them. The CDR3 is 11 residues long. The CDR3 DNA sequence: TGTGCCAGCGTCGGCCTCTACGAGCAGTACTTC. Amino acids: CASVGLYEQYF.

V gene TRBV15 combines with J gene TRBJ2-1; 9 bases line up with TRBD2. The CDR3 has 23 residues. V shed 0 bases, J shed 5 bases, and the junction held 26 bases outside the gene matches. The germline V gene has CDR1 LNHNV and CDR2 YYDKDF (reference sequence). The CDR3: CATSRDYTGPGLANGFCDNEQFF. As DNA, the CDR3 is TGTGCCACCAGCAGAGATTATACGGGGCCCGGACTAGCGAACGGTTTTTGTGACAATGAGCAGTTCTTC.

In the case of this clone: Different DNA sequences within this sample yield the same CDR3. The CDR3 bases are TGTGCCAGCAGCTCCACTAGCGGGACCGGGGAGCTGTTTTTT. This encodes CASSSTSGTGELFF. The chain links TRBV7-2 to TRBJ2-2; 9 positions match TRBD2. The CDR3 runs 14 residues. In germline, CDR1 is SGHTA, CDR2 FQGNSA. V trimming: 4 bases; J trimming: 5 bases; junction bases outside the gene matches: 2.

This sequence joins TRBV28 and TRBJ2-2; a weak D match, TRBD1 (6 bases). The length of the CDR3 is 12 residues. CDR1 and CDR2 from the germline V gene are MDHEN and SYDVKM. V lost 7 bases and J 5 bases, leaving 8 bases between the germline ends. CDR3 DNA sequence: TGTGCCAGCAAAACAGGGACCGGGGAGCTGTTTTTT. Translating gives CASKTGTGELFF.

This rearrangement joins TRBV5-1 to TRBJ2-5, with D possibly matching TRBD1 (5 bases). CDR3 size: 13 residues. Germline values: CDR1 SGHRS, CDR2 YFSETQ. The V end lost 4 bases, the J end lost 9 bases, and 16 bases lay between the germline ends. The DNA for the CDR3 is TGCGCCAGCAGCAAGGGTCTGGGGCCGGCCCAGTACTTC. Protein sequence: CASSKGLGPAQYF.

The chain carries TRBV27 and TRBJ2-3; 8 positions agree with TRBD1. This CDR3 comprises 14 residues. The germline V gene has CDR1 MNHEY and CDR2 SMNVEV (reference sequence). The V gene end was trimmed by 2 bases and the J gene end by 7 bases; junction bases not matched to a gene: 5. CDR3 amino acids: CASSLRRGPYTQYF. The CDR3 DNA sequence: TGTGCCAGCAGTTTACGCAGGGGGCCATATACGCAGTATTTT.

For the CDR3, the DNA is TGTGCCAGTAGTTTGACCTGGGTGGAGACCCAGTACTTC. Residues: CASSLTWVETQYF. The chain combines TRBV19 with TRBJ2-5, with D hard to call. There are 13 residues in the CDR3. From germline, CDR1 is LNHDA and CDR2 SQIVND (reference sequence). With 5 bases removed from V and 5 bases from J, the gap between germline ends came to 12 bases.

The chain links TRBV28 to TRBJ1-5; D remains ambiguous. The germline V and J ends were trimmed by 7 bases and 5 bases, with 15 bases remaining between them. This CDR3 is 14 amino acids long. The germline gives CDR1 MDHEN, CDR2 SYDVKM. The CDR3 is CASKGGLYYQPQHF. CDR3 DNA sequence: TGTGCCAGCAAAGGAGGGCTTTATTATCAGCCCCAGCATTTT.

V and J are TRBV5-1 and TRBJ1-1; no clear D. Germline lookup yields CDR1 SGHRS and CDR2 YFSETQ. The length of the CDR3 is 13 residues. Trimming took 3 bases from V and 5 from J, leaving 11 bases between them. The CDR3 spells CASSSSSGTEAFF. The CDR3 nucleotides are TGCGCCAGCAGCTCCTCTTCGGGAACTGAAGCTTTCTTT.